This TCR beta chain was profiled in a study of vaccination effects on CD4 cells after COVID-19. Study background: Antigen-specific CD4+ T cell clonotypes were called by their expansion after viral peptide-pool culture in ViraFEST.

After less than 11 days in culture, the CD4+ T cells were isolated. Every participant took two doses of the BNT162b2 or mRNA-1273 vaccine. On day 3 and again on day 7, half the medium was replaced with IL-2 medium. Regarding the study as a whole: By a late point after vaccination, infection- and vaccine-induced clones had shrunk markedly through clonal contraction.

The CDR3 totals 16 residues. Per germline, CDR1 LGHDT and CDR2 YNNKEL (reference sequence). V was pared by 0 bases and J by 8 bases, with 18 bases between. The table came from immunoSEQ multiplex PCR; TCRdb's copy has only in-frame clones and leaves some out. The table shows approximately 66,000 clones, with approximately 79% occurring only once. To note about this clone: Antigen specificity is unknown.

This receptor was taken from a human donor who received a COVID-19 vaccine. The chain couples TRBV3-1 (or the pseudogene TRBV3-2) to TRBJ2-3; D is ambiguous. Sequenced here: CD4+ T cells from PBMCs cultured without peptide, sampled after COVID-19 vaccination. CDR3 sequence (DNA): TGTGCCAGCAGCCAAGAGGGGTGGGCAGGAAAGCCTACGCAGTATTTT. It is translated as CASSQEGWAGKPTQYF.